The 15 T cell receptor beta chains presented below share a single source sample, sequenced in a study of T-cell memory formation after mild COVID-19. TCRdb re-called the 5' RACE reads through MiXCR, storing one row per CDR3 protein. The sample lists roughly 300,000 distinct CDR3 sequences, under 8.5% occurring once. Material: PBMCs or a T cell subset sorted from them (not recorded which). Source of these receptors: a man aged 18 to 30 who had mild COVID-19 (a few samples of this study predate the infection). Cell type and time point are not known.

In its sample, this clonotype was seen a few times. J is TRBJ2-7 and V is TRBV5-5; tentatively, D is TRBD2 (6 bases). V lost 1 base and J 3 bases, leaving 14 bases between the germline ends. CDR3 length equals 15 residues. The germline gives CDR1 SGHKS, CDR2 YYEKEE (reference sequence). The CDR3 loop reads CASSLYTLEGYEQYV. Written as DNA, the CDR3 is TGTGCCAGCAGCTTGTACACCCTGGAGGGCTACGAGCAGTACGTC.

The chain carries TRBV3-1 and TRBJ2-3, with a tentative D call TRBD1 (6 bases). Between the trimmed V and J ends, which lost 3 bases and 1 base, there was a span of 11 bases. From germline, CDR1 is LGHDT and CDR2 YNNKEL (reference sequence). This CDR3 has 15 residues. The CDR3 DNA reads TGTGCCAGCAGCCAGCCGGGACACCGCACAGATACGCAGTATTTT. Its translation: CASSQPGHRTDTQYF.

CDR3 in amino acids: CSVLTGGEETQYF. The CDR3 DNA reads TGCAGCGTTCTGACAGGGGGCGAGGAGACCCAGTACTTC. This chain uses TRBV29-1 with TRBJ2-5, with 10 bases matching TRBD1. Germline values: CDR1 SQVTM, CDR2 ANQGSEA. This CDR3 region has 13 residues. Trimming at V came to 5 bases and at J to 5 bases, leaving 5 bases not matched to a gene.

This clonotype was seen many times. The chain has TRBV5-1 and TRBJ2-3; TRBD1 aligns across 9 bases. Germline values: CDR1 SGHRS, CDR2 YFSETQ. The CDR3 has 15 amino acids. V lost 5 bases and J lost 3; bases outside the gene matches: 7. CDR3 in DNA: TGCGCCAGCAGGGCCGGGACAGGGACAACAGATACGCAGTATTTT. Protein product: CASRAGTGTTDTQYF.

The rearrangement joins TRBV25-1 to TRBJ2-7; the D gene is possibly TRBD2 (5 bases). The CDR3 totals 15 residues. With 1 base removed from V and 4 bases from J, the gap between germline ends came to 14 bases. CDR1 and CDR2 from the germline V gene are MGHDK and SYGVNS. Here the CDR3 reads CASSEWRQAKYEQYF. The CDR3, as DNA: TGTGCCAGCAGTGAATGGAGGCAGGCCAAATACGAGCAGTACTTC.

The J gene is TRBJ1-1, the V gene TRBV11-2; the match to TRBD1 covers 7 bases. CDR3 length: 13 residues. V lost 6 bases to trimming and J lost 6 bases; unmatched junction nucleotides: 7. Germline V gene lookup returns CDR1 SGHAT and CDR2 FQNNGV. The CDR3 protein is CASSYPDRAEAFF. CDR3 nucleotide sequence: TGTGCCAGCAGTTATCCCGACAGGGCTGAAGCTTTCTTT.

The chain is built from TRBV11-2 and TRBJ2-2; D is undetermined. This CDR3 is built from 13 residues. Germline CDR1 and CDR2: SGHAT and FQNNGV. Trimming removed 2 bases at V and 7 bases at J, with 8 bases between. The CDR3 spells CASSLNQDGELFF. CDR3 bases: TGTGCCAGCAGCTTAAATCAGGACGGGGAGCTGTTTTTT.

The chain couples TRBV6-2 or TRBV6-3 to TRBJ2-3; D is unclear. The germline V gene encodes CDR1 MNHEY and CDR2 SVGEGT. This CDR3 region has 15 residues. Deletions cut 0 bases from V and 5 bases from J, with 12 bases between. This CDR3 is CASSYSAAVVDTQYF. CDR3 DNA sequence: TGTGCCAGCAGTTACTCCGCGGCCGTAGTAGATACGCAGTATTTT.

In this sample, this clonotype turned up a few times. The chain employs TRBV5-1 and TRBJ2-3; D remains ambiguous. The V end lost 0 bases, the J end lost 6 bases, and 8 bases lay between the germline ends. The CDR3 runs to 13 residues. Germline V gene sequence: CDR1 SGHRS, CDR2 YFSETQ. The CDR3 DNA sequence: TGCGCCAGCAGCTTGGAGGCGGCCGATACGCAGTATTTT. Amino acids: CASSLEAADTQYF.

This clonotype was found many times. The rearrangement uses TRBV6-5 and TRBJ2-2, with a tentative D call TRBD2 (5 bases). The V gene's germline CDR1 is MNHEY and CDR2 SVGAGI. V was clipped by 6 bases and J by 4 bases, with 9 bases between them. This CDR3 spans 13 amino acids. In DNA, the CDR3 is TGTGCCAGCAGAGGACTTTTCACCGGGGAGCTGTTTTTT. Encoded protein: CASRGLFTGELFF.

There are a few counts of this clonotype. The CDR3 DNA reads as TGTGCCAGCAGCTTTTCCTGGGGTACTAGCGGGGATACAGATACGCAGTATTTT. Its protein is CASSFSWGTSGDTDTQYF. The genes are TRBV5-6 and TRBJ2-3, with 10 bases aligning to TRBD2. Germline values: CDR1 SGHDT, CDR2 YYEEEE. J gave up 3 bases and V 2 bases, and 12 bases lay outside the gene matches. This CDR3 comprises 18 residues.

A few counts support this clonotype. The genes are TRBV30 and TRBJ1-6; possibly TRBD1 for D (5 bases). V lost 8 bases and J 0 bases, leaving 17 bases between the germline ends. This CDR3 is built from 16 residues. Germline CDR1 and CDR2: GTSNPN and SVGIG (reference sequence). CDR3 in amino acids: CASTTAPSSYNSPLHF. The CDR3 coding sequence is TGTGCCAGCACGACAGCTCCCAGCTCCTATAATTCACCCCTCCACTTT.

The chain has TRBV11-2 and TRBJ1-2; tentatively, D is TRBD1 (5 bases). The length of the CDR3 is 15 residues. V dropped 5 bases and J dropped 8 bases, with 21 bases sitting between them. CDR1 is SGHAT, CDR2 FQNNGV, per germline. CDR3 in amino acids: CASSLNHGTDRGYTF. As DNA, the CDR3 is TGTGCCAGCAGCCTCAACCATGGGACCGACCGCGGCTACACCTTC.

This clonotype was seen many times. V usage is TRBV4-3 and J usage is TRBJ2-7, with D unclear. CDR1 LGHNA and CDR2 YSLEER come from the germline V gene. V was clipped by 0 bases and J by 0 bases, with 12 bases between them. This CDR3 is 16 amino acids long. The CDR3 sequence is CASSQEGGSFSYEQYF. For the CDR3, the DNA is TGCGCCAGCAGCCAAGAAGGTGGCAGCTTCTCCTACGAGCAGTACTTC.

The chain has TRBV5-1 and TRBJ2-7, with D possibly matching TRBD2 (5 bases). Germline V gene sequence: CDR1 SGHRS, CDR2 YFSETQ. CDR3 length: 14 residues. The ends were cut back, 4 bases at V and 3 bases at J, with 14 bases in the middle. CDR3 sequence reads: CASSPPGRDYEQYV. The CDR3 DNA is TGCGCCAGCAGCCCCCCCGGACGGGACTACGAGCAGTACGTC.